The clone carrying this T cell receptor beta chain was recorded many times. What it recognizes is unknown. These data belong to a study of spatial heterogeneity in lung cancer. Time point described: sample taken at primary tumor resection. Whole-study findings and limits: The estimated TCR-seq coverage of tumor T cells amounted to 7% to 8% when looking at alpha chains and less than 15% when looking at beta chains. How many expanded intratumoral alpha and beta TCRs were present tracked the tumor mutation count, which was a count of nonsynonymous mutations.

TCRdb itself ran the 5' RACE reads through MiXCR, one entry per CDR3 protein. This table has 13,000 or so distinct CDR3 sequences, roughly 5.6% appearing once. Germline loops: CDR1 SGDLS, CDR2 YYNGEE. Germline trimming cut 7 bases from V and 8 bases from J; bases unmatched to any gene: 11. This CDR3 is 14 amino acids long. The chain links TRBV9 to TRBJ2-4; 8 nucleotides line up with TRBD2. Sequencing was performed on lung tumor tissue, taken at surgery. The sequence derives from a male donor with early-stage non-small cell lung cancer. The CDR3 DNA reads as TGTGCCAGCTCCTCCGGCCGGGGGGGTGACATTCAGTACTTC. As protein: CASSSGRGGDIQYF.